One sample yielded the 31 T cell receptor beta chains listed below, sequenced in a study of blood T cells in healthy people across ages (dated by TCRdb to between 2015 and 2017). Library preparation employed 5' RACE. A second about 7 to 11 cycle PCR used a sample-barcoded 5' primer and a J-beta primer mix. TCRdb reprocessing: public reads trimmed at Q25 with fastp, clones called with MiXCR, in-frame beta chains kept. Identical CDR3 proteins give one entry, which carries the most common genes and DNA. Recorded for this sample are around 1,900,000 distinct CDR3 sequences; 39% of them occurred a single time. Of the sample, 23% falls within the top ten clones. The sequencing sample was made of blood. These TCRs come from a human donor in good health.

Only a few counts were recorded for this clonotype. In DNA, the CDR3 is TGTGCCAGCAGCCAAGCAGGGACACTGTGGGGCTACACCTTC. It is translated as CASSQAGTLWGYTF. The rearrangement links TRBV14 to TRBJ1-2; tentatively, D is TRBD1 (6 bases). Germline V gene data show CDR1 as SGHDN and CDR2 as FVKESK. Trimming took 1 base from V and 8 from J, leaving 14 bases between them. This CDR3 has 14 amino acids.

The chain links TRBV20-1 to TRBJ2-5, with 7 bases lining up with TRBD1. The CDR3 loop spans 14 amino acids. J lost 5 bases, V lost 0 bases, and 6 bases had no gene match. The germline gives CDR1 DFQATT, CDR2 SNEGSKA (reference sequence). The CDR3 reads CSAREGRGSETQYF. The DNA for the CDR3 is TGCAGTGCTAGAGAGGGCAGGGGGTCGGAGACCCAGTACTTC.

The V call is TRBV7-2, the J call TRBJ1-2, with a weak D call TRBD1 (6 bases). Per germline, CDR1 SGHTA and CDR2 FQGNSA. There are 14 residues in the CDR3. V lost 3 bases to trimming and J lost 4 bases, with 12 bases between them. CDR3 bases: TGTGCCAGCAGCTTCCGGGACACCTTCTATGGCTACACCTTC. Protein: CASSFRDTFYGYTF.

The rearrangement uses TRBV9 and TRBJ2-1; TRBD2 aligns across 8 bases. CDR1 is SGDLS, CDR2 YYNGEE, per germline. There are 15 residues in the CDR3. Trimming at V came to 2 bases and at J to 4 bases, leaving 5 bases not matched to a gene. CDR3 coding DNA: TGTGCCAGCAGCGTCATAGCGGGGTCTTACAATGAGCAGTTCTTC. Its protein product is CASSVIAGSYNEQFF.

The chain has TRBV3-1 and TRBJ2-1, with TRBD2 matching over 8 bases. The length of the CDR3 is 15 residues. After removal of 5 bases from V and 9 bases from J, the junction contained 12 bases not matched to a gene. CDR1 LGHDT and CDR2 YNNKEL come from the germline V gene (reference sequence). The CDR3 sequence: CASSATPGLAGEQFF. The CDR3 bases are TGTGCCAGCAGCGCTACCCCCGGACTAGCAGGTGAGCAGTTCTTC.

This clonotype was seen only once. V is TRBV3-1 and J is TRBJ1-2, with TRBD1 matching over 8 bases. This CDR3 is built from 14 residues. The ends lost 0 bases at V and 10 bases at J; junction bases unmatched: 7. In germline, CDR1 is LGHDT, CDR2 YNNKEL (reference sequence). The DNA for the CDR3 is TGTGCCAGCAGCCAAGAGGACAGGGAAGGGGACTACACCTTC. It is translated as CASSQEDREGDYTF.

J is TRBJ2-1 and V is TRBV7-9; a weak D match, TRBD2 (7 bases). The CDR3 is made up of 16 amino acids. Between the trimmed V and J ends, which lost 5 bases and 7 bases, there was a span of 21 bases. Per germline, CDR1 SEHNR and CDR2 FQNEAQ (reference sequence). The CDR3: CASSREGGAAGNEQFF. For the CDR3, the DNA is TGTGCCAGCAGCAGAGAAGGGGGGGCCGCGGGGAATGAGCAGTTCTTC.

In its sample, this clonotype was seen a few times. The V call is TRBV20-1, the J call TRBJ2-1; D perhaps matches TRBD2 (7 bases). V was clipped by 2 bases and J by 2 bases, with 13 bases between them. In germline, CDR1 is DFQATT, CDR2 SNEGSKA (reference sequence). The CDR3 is made up of 15 amino acids. The CDR3 DNA reads TGCAGTGCTAGATCTGGGGGGGGCACCTACAATGAGCAGTTCTTC. Protein sequence: CSARSGGGTYNEQFF.

This clonotype has only a few counts. The J gene is TRBJ1-5, the V gene TRBV15; no clear D. The CDR3 has 13 residues. V gave up 2 bases and J gave up 9 bases, with 11 bases separating them. Germline assignment: CDR1 LNHNV and CDR2 YYDKDF (reference sequence). The CDR3 DNA follows: TGTGCCACCAGCAGAAGTGGTCTGGGGCCCCAGCATTTT. Its protein product is CATSRSGLGPQHF.

This clonotype was seen ten or more times. V usage is TRBV10-3 and J usage is TRBJ2-4; maybe TRBD2 (5 bases). Germline values: CDR1 ENHRY, CDR2 SYGVKD. V was pared by 0 bases and J by 4 bases, with 10 bases between. The CDR3 totals 15 residues. In nucleotides, the CDR3 is TGTGCCATCAGTGAGTCGGAACTAGTTAAAAACATTCAGTACTTC. As protein: CAISESELVKNIQYF.

The chain recombines TRBV12-3 or TRBV12-4 with TRBJ1-2; D call uncertain. The CDR3 covers 15 residues. V was pared by 0 bases and J by 8 bases, with 16 bases between. CDR3 residues: CASSLARAPYRGYTF. CDR3 nucleotides: TGTGCCAGCAGTTTAGCAAGGGCCCCTTATCGAGGCTACACCTTC.

This clonotype showed up just a few times. The genes are TRBV4-2 and TRBJ2-5; 8 positions match TRBD1. Losses at the gene ends were 6 bases for V and 11 bases for J; bases not matched to a gene: 17. This CDR3 comprises 15 residues. Germline CDR1 LGHNA, CDR2 YNFKEQ. The CDR3 spells CASRRGSTGVEEQYF. For the CDR3, the DNA is TGTGCCAGCAGGCGAGGTTCGACAGGGGTGGAGGAGCAGTACTTC.

This rearrangement joins TRBV7-2 to TRBJ2-5; 9 bases line up with TRBD1. The trim removed 6 bases at V and 3 bases at J, leaving 5 bases unmatched. CDR3 length equals 14 residues. Germline CDR1 reads SGHTA; CDR2 reads FQGNSA. CDR3 sequence: CASRKTGGKETQYF. The CDR3 coding sequence is TGTGCCAGCAGGAAGACAGGGGGTAAAGAGACCCAGTACTTC. Variable domain in full (rest from reference TRBV7-2 and TRBJ2-5): GAGVSQSPSNKVTEKGKDVELRCDPISGHTALYWYRQSLGQGLEFLIYFQGNSAPDKSGLPSDRFSAERTGGSVSTLTIQRTQQEDSAVYLCASRKTGGKETQYFGPGTRLLVL.

The chain uses TRBV14 and TRBJ2-5, with 11 bases lining up with TRBD2. The trim removed 0 bases at V and 5 bases at J, leaving 5 bases unmatched. This CDR3 contains 16 residues. Looked up from germline, CDR1 is SGHDN and CDR2 is FVKESK. The CDR3 DNA follows: TGTGCCAGCAGCCAAGATAGACTAGCGGGGCACGAGACCCAGTACTTC. Translated, it gives CASSQDRLAGHETQYF.

The gene calls are TRBV7-9 and TRBJ1-4; D is unclear. The length of the CDR3 is 12 residues. V was pared by 3 bases and J by 10 bases, with 9 bases between. Germline V gene data show CDR1 as SEHNR and CDR2 as FQNEAQ (reference sequence). The CDR3 here is CASSFNGGKLFF. In DNA, the CDR3 is TGTGCCAGCAGCTTTAACGGAGGAAAACTGTTTTTT. Drawing the rest from reference TRBV7-9 and TRBJ1-4, the complete variable domain is DTGVSQNPRHKITKRGQNVTFRCDPISEHNRLYWYRQTLGQGPEFLTYFQNEAQLEKSRLLSDRFSAERPKGSFSTLEIQRTEQGDSAMYLCASSFNGGKLFFGSGTQLSVL.

CDR3 amino acids: CATSRDRLTVCGYTF. DNA of the CDR3: TGTGCCACCAGCAGAGATCGGTTAACAGTCTGTGGCTACACCTTC. The chain is built from TRBV15 and TRBJ1-2, with D unresolved. The CDR3 runs to 15 residues. Per germline, CDR1 LNHNV and CDR2 YYDKDF (reference sequence). The V end was cut by 0 bases, the J end by 7 bases, with 15 bases between.

With regard to this clonotype: Germline is not matched at one junction end, which may reflect a read error. The chain is built from TRBV7-9 and TRBJ2-5, with TRBD1 matching over 12 bases. The length of the CDR3 is 14 residues. Germline V CDR1 and CDR2: SEHNR, FQNEAQ (reference sequence). CDR3 nucleotide sequence: TGTGCCAGCAGCAGGGACAGGGGGCAAGAGACCCGGTACTTC. It specifies CASSRDRGQETRYF. The full variable domain, its missing parts supplied by reference TRBV7-9 and TRBJ2-5, is DTGVSQNPRHKITKRGQNVTFRCDPISEHNRLYWYRQTLGQGPEFLTYFQNEAQLEKSRLLSDRFSAERPKGSFSTLEIQRTEQGDSAMYLCASSRDRGQETRYFGPGTRLLVL.

The chain uses TRBV29-1 and TRBJ1-1; D remains unclear. V was clipped by 7 bases and J by 7 bases, with 19 bases between them. Per germline, CDR1 SQVTM and CDR2 ANQGSEA. This CDR3 has 13 amino acids. CDR3 bases: TGCAGCGCCACGACCCAAGGGCTCAATGAAGCTTTCTTT. Translation gives CSATTQGLNEAFF.

This clonotype was detected a few times. V and J are TRBV6-2 or TRBV6-3 and TRBJ1-2; unclear D gene. The germline V gene has CDR1 MNHEY and CDR2 SVGEGT. Trimming took 2 bases from V and 4 from J, leaving 5 bases between them. This CDR3 has 12 amino acids. The CDR3 sequence: CASSYNGYGYTF. DNA for the CDR3: TGTGCCAGCAGTTACAACGGCTATGGCTACACCTTC.

This clonotype has more than one count but fewer than ten. The chain employs TRBV20-1 and TRBJ2-7; D ambiguous. V was clipped by 3 bases and J by 3 bases, with 9 bases between them. The CDR3 is 12 amino acids. The V gene's germline CDR1 is DFQATT and CDR2 SNEGSKA (reference sequence). CDR3 sequence: CSARVKDYEQYF. CDR3 DNA: TGCAGTGCTAGGGTGAAGGACTACGAGCAGTACTTC.

Many counts were recorded for this clonotype. The gene calls are TRBV20-1 and TRBJ2-7; D perhaps matches TRBD1 (5 bases). Looked up from germline, CDR1 is DFQATT and CDR2 is SNEGSKA (reference sequence). There are 12 residues in the CDR3. Between the trimmed V and J ends, which lost 1 base and 7 bases, there was a span of 11 bases. For the CDR3, the DNA is TGCAGTGCTAGAGTCCGAAAGGGGGAGCAGTACTTC. Translation: CSARVRKGEQYF.

The genes are TRBV30 and TRBJ2-1, with TRBD2 identical over 10 bases. The germline V gene encodes CDR1 GTSNPN and CDR2 SVGIG (reference sequence). The CDR3 is 13 amino acids. The J segment lost 4 bases and the V segment lost 4 bases, leaving 1 base of the junction unmatched. The CDR3 nucleotides read TGTGCCTGGACTAGCGGGGGATACAATGAGCAGTTCTTC. It is translated as CAWTSGGYNEQFF.

This sequence joins TRBV7-9 and TRBJ2-1; TRBD1 agrees at 7 bases. V was clipped by 5 bases and J by 9 bases; unmatched bases: 10. The CDR3 spans 14 residues. The V gene's germline CDR1 is SEHNR and CDR2 FQNEAQ (reference sequence). This CDR3 is CASSPGTVLSEQFF. The CDR3, as DNA: TGTGCCAGCAGCCCCGGGACAGTTCTGAGTGAGCAGTTCTTC.

This clonotype was recorded a few times. CDR3 in amino acids: CAISESRPRDRSGANVLTF. CDR3 bases: TGTGCCATCAGTGAGTCGCGGCCCCGAGATCGCTCTGGGGCCAACGTCCTGACTTTC. This chain joins TRBV10-3 and TRBJ2-6; no firm D call. The CDR3 runs 19 residues. Germline CDR1 and CDR2: ENHRY and SYGVKD. The V end was cut by 0 bases, the J end by 0 bases, with 15 bases between.

This clonotype has a single count. The rearrangement joins TRBV6-5 to TRBJ2-1; 9 bases agree with TRBD1. This CDR3 region has 16 residues. J was trimmed by 8 bases and V by 6 bases; bases with no gene match: 14. Germline assignment: CDR1 MNHEY and CDR2 SVGAGI. The CDR3 region is CASSSYTGGTGYEQFF. CDR3 sequence (DNA): TGTGCCAGCAGCTCCTATACAGGGGGCACCGGATATGAGCAGTTCTTC.

In its sample, this clonotype was seen once. The chain has TRBV7-2 and TRBJ2-3; no definite D call. This CDR3 is 17 amino acids long. Germline-derived CDR1 and CDR2 are SGHTA and FQGNSA. Trimming shortened V by 5 bases and J by 3 bases, and 21 bases separated the two germline ends. CDR3 coding DNA: TGTGCCAGCAGCCCAGCTGGCTGGGGTATCGGGACAGATACGCAGTATTTT. Amino acids: CASSPAGWGIGTDTQYF. Supplemented by reference TRBV7-2 and TRBJ2-3, the full variable domain reads GAGVSQSPSNKVTEKGKDVELRCDPISGHTALYWYRQSLGQGLEFLIYFQGNSAPDKSGLPSDRFSAERTGGSVSTLTIQRTQQEDSAVYLCASSPAGWGIGTDTQYFGPGTRLTVL.

The chain links TRBV29-1 to TRBJ1-2, with 7 bases that match TRBD1. The V and J ends lost 6 bases and 5 bases, in that order; junction bases with no gene match: 6. This CDR3 has 12 amino acids. Per germline, CDR1 SQVTM and CDR2 ANQGSEA. The CDR3 sequence: CSVWGGQYGYTF. Here the CDR3 DNA reads TGCAGCGTATGGGGGGGACAGTATGGCTACACCTTC.

This clonotype has a handful of counts. The rearrangement uses TRBV4-2 and TRBJ1-5; no firm D call. The CDR3 is 15 amino acids. Germline V gene lookup returns CDR1 LGHNA and CDR2 YNFKEQ. V lost 1 base and J 1 base, leaving 8 bases between the germline ends. CDR3 bases: TGTGCCAGCAGCCAAGGGTTGGACAGCAATCAGCCCCAGCATTTT. Residues: CASSQGLDSNQPQHF.

The rearrangement joins TRBV7-2 to TRBJ1-1, with 9 positions matching TRBD1. This CDR3 region has 15 residues. J lost 6 bases, V lost 5 bases, and 10 bases had no gene match. CDR1 is SGHTA and CDR2 is FQGNSA in the germline V gene. The DNA for the CDR3 is TGTGCCAGCAGCCGCCGGACAGGGGAAGGGGCTGAAGCTTTCTTT. Translated, it gives CASSRRTGEGAEAFF.

The V gene is TRBV20-1, the J gene TRBJ2-3; TRBD2 aligns across 11 bases. CDR3 length equals 15 residues. V shed 2 bases, J shed 5 bases, and the junction held 6 bases outside the gene matches. The V gene's germline CDR1 is DFQATT and CDR2 SNEGSKA (reference sequence). The CDR3 sequence: CSARLAGGPVDTQYF. The DNA of the CDR3 is TGCAGTGCTAGATTAGCGGGGGGGCCGGTAGATACGCAGTATTTT.

The genes are TRBV4-2 and TRBJ2-7; D gene unclear. Germline CDR1 reads LGHNA; CDR2 reads YNFKEQ. V was trimmed by 3 bases and J by 3 bases, leaving 9 bases between them. This CDR3 spans 13 amino acids. CDR3 coding DNA: TGTGCCAGCAGCCATATAGAGGACTACGAGCAGTACTTC. Translation gives CASSHIEDYEQYF.